The present T cell receptor (beta chain) was sequenced within a study of blood T cell repertoires in COVID-19 (dated by TCRdb to 2018 to 2020). Background for the entire study: Collaborator samples came from the United States, Italy and Spain and covered acute and convalescent phases of COVID-19. Samples came from the ongoing ImmuneRACE study (first 160 participants) plus 1,254 subjects from 6 global collaborators. The repertoires were released in a freely available public database intended as a resource for research on the immune response to SARS-CoV-2. Subjects who had been exposed to COVID-19, were actively infected with it, or had recovered from it provided the deeply sampled blood TCRbeta repertoires that made up the dataset. HLA class I and class II types, where available, came from metadata supplied by the sample provider rather than from assay-based typing. The material from the prospective study consisted of cDNA or gDNA derived from T cells, B-cell-depleted T cells, or PBMCs. Nearly every sample came with metadata listing a de-identified subject ID, COVID-19 status, age in years and sex. Here is what the overall study found, with its caveats: The amount of clinical and demographic metadata varied by source and participant and was provided uncurated.

The immunoSEQ Assay, a bias-controlled multiplex PCR, was used to amplify TCRbeta CDR3 regions from genomic DNA. From the authors' description of their analysis: The number of nucleated cells in each sample was estimated from the amplification of reference gene primers within the assay. Sequence reads were collapsed and filtered to measure the absolute abundance of every unique TCRbeta CDR3 rearrangement. Productive Simpson clonality was computed per sample as the square root of Simpson's diversity index over productive rearrangements. The table was pulled from immuneACCESS by TCRdb, which kept in-frame rearrangements only. Such tables lose some clones; where checked, under half of the loss comes from unresolved V genes, and the rest has no known cause. V and J calls and clone size are given by that table; D and trimming were obtained from the DNA. This sample has some 70,000 clones in its table, and about 80% of those were observed once. Around 4.4% of the sample goes to the ten largest clones.

There are 15 amino acids in the CDR3, from cysteine to phenylalanine inclusive. CDR3 DNA only is kept here, 45 bases in frame from base 1. CDR1 is given as MGHRA and CDR2 as YSYEKL, both from the germline V gene. V gives up 0 bases and J gives up 5 bases, and the segment between their germline ends measures 13 bases. On this clone: The specificity of this receptor is unknown. No base quality values were provided; no much bigger clone lies one nucleotide off.

Collaborating institutions collected whole blood in K2EDTA tubes following their own protocols. For TCRbeta analysis, collaborator samples were shipped as frozen whole blood, as isolated PBMCs, or as DNA extracted from either sample type. The TCR originated in a woman aged 55-69 years with acute or convalescent COVID-19. The chain is assembled from TRBV4-1 and TRBJ1-2; no confident D gene assignment can be made. The specimen sequenced was peripheral blood. The encoded CDR3 is CASSQDGQETYGYTF. Here is the DNA: TGCGCCAGCAGCCAAGATGGGCAGGAAACGTATGGCTACACCTTC.